A single sample is the source of the 10 T cell receptor beta chains below, sequenced in a study of blood T cells in healthy people across ages. A second roughly 6 to 12 cycle PCR used barcoded and J-beta primers. TCRdb re-derived calls from the 5' RACE reads in MiXCR, one entry per CDR3 protein. The data show about 1.4 million distinct CDR3 sequences, approximately 59% seen once. The material sequenced was blood. These receptors were taken from a man between 18 and 29 years old in good health.

This clonotype was seen only a few times. The chain uses TRBV25-1 and TRBJ1-5; the D is unclear. The CDR3 consists of 16 residues. Between the trimmed V and J ends, which lost 2 bases and 3 bases, there was a span of 14 bases. Germline loops: CDR1 MGHDK, CDR2 SYGVNS. The CDR3 region has the DNA TGTGCCAGCAGTGAACTGAGGCAGGCCTTCAATCAGCCCCAGCATTTT. It is translated as CASSELRQAFNQPQHF. Variable domain in full (rest from reference TRBV25-1 and TRBJ1-5): EADIYQTPRYLVIGTGKKITLECSQTMGHDKMYWYQQDPGMELHLIHYSYGVNSTEKGDLSSESTVSRIRTEHFPLTLESARPSHTSQYLCASSELRQAFNQPQHFGDGTRLSIL.

The chain links TRBV6-2 or TRBV6-3 to TRBJ1-1; no definite D call. This CDR3 is 12 amino acids long. Looked up from germline, CDR1 is MNHEY and CDR2 is SVGEGT. V shed 2 bases and J shed 11 bases, with 12 bases lying between them. The CDR3 loop is CASSYGGSRAFF. CDR3 sequence (DNA): TGTGCCAGCAGTTACGGAGGCAGTCGGGCTTTCTTT.

The chain links TRBV5-1 to TRBJ2-1, with TRBD1 matching over 7 bases. J lost 5 bases, V lost 4 bases, and 9 bases had no gene match. Germline values: CDR1 SGHRS, CDR2 YFSETQ. CDR3 length: 15 residues. The chain's CDR3 is CASSTTGTENNEQFF. In nucleotides, the CDR3 is TGCGCCAGCAGCACAACCGGGACAGAGAACAATGAGCAGTTCTTC.

The chain is built from TRBV5-1 and TRBJ2-7, with D unresolved. Germline assignment: CDR1 SGHRS and CDR2 YFSETQ. Trimming removed 6 bases at V and 0 bases at J, with 10 bases between. This CDR3 has 13 residues. The CDR3 coding sequence is TGCGCCAGCAACCTTCCCGGCTCCTACGAGCAGTACTTC. It yields the protein CASNLPGSYEQYF.

J is TRBJ2-7 and V is TRBV6-2 or TRBV6-3, with TRBD1 as a possible D gene (5 bases). Trimming removed 4 bases from V and 2 bases from J, with 12 bases in between. Germline CDR1 and CDR2: MNHEY and SVGEGT. CDR3 length: 14 amino acids. This CDR3 is CASSSYDSTYEQYF. The CDR3 coding sequence is TGTGCCAGCAGTTCGTATGACAGTACCTACGAGCAGTACTTC.

This clonotype was detected only a few times. The J gene is TRBJ1-4, the V gene TRBV7-9, with 7 bases aligning to TRBD1. Germline CDR1 reads SEHNR; CDR2 reads FQNEAQ (reference sequence). The V and J ends lost 6 bases and 8 bases, in that order; junction bases with no gene match: 15. This CDR3 region has 16 residues. The CDR3 region has the DNA TGTGCCAGCAGTATGCCGACAGGGTTTCGAACCGAAAAACTGTTTTTT. Amino acids: CASSMPTGFRTEKLFF.

This clonotype was seen a handful of times. V is TRBV25-1 and J is TRBJ2-7, with 8 bases lining up with TRBD1. Germline V gene sequence: CDR1 MGHDK, CDR2 SYGVNS. J was trimmed by 3 bases and V by 4 bases; bases with no gene match: 5. This CDR3 is built from 14 residues. CDR3 loop: CASSGRTGNYEQYF. DNA of the CDR3: TGTGCCAGCAGTGGCAGGACAGGGAACTACGAGCAGTACTTC.

The rearrangement joins TRBV20-1 to TRBJ1-1; D unclear. The CDR3 extends over 11 amino acids. Deletions cut 4 bases from V and 5 bases from J, with 8 bases between. Germline assignment: CDR1 DFQATT and CDR2 SNEGSKA (reference sequence). The CDR3 region is CSAKDWTEAFF. The CDR3 DNA is TGCAGTGCTAAAGATTGGACTGAAGCTTTCTTT.

This clonotype appeared a few times. The chain has TRBV4-1 and TRBJ2-1; TRBD2 agrees at 11 bases. V lost 1 base, J lost 4 bases, and 6 bases stayed unmatched. Germline-derived CDR1 and CDR2 are MGHRA and YSYEKL. This CDR3 comprises 17 residues. The CDR3 DNA reads as TGCGCCAGCAGCCAAGCGACGACTAGCGGGAATTACAATGAGCAGTTCTTC. Protein sequence: CASSQATTSGNYNEQFF.

The chain recombines TRBV6-5 with TRBJ1-2; 7 nucleotides align to TRBD1. The CDR3 extends over 13 amino acids. The J segment lost 8 bases and the V segment lost 5 bases, leaving 8 bases of the junction unmatched. Germline V gene sequence: CDR1 MNHEY, CDR2 SVGAGI. In DNA, the CDR3 is TGTGCCAGCAGTACCGACAGGGCTGGAGGCTACACCTTC. It is translated as CASSTDRAGGYTF.